These 22 T cell receptor beta chains were all obtained from the same sample, sequenced in a study of shared clonotypes between healthy human individuals (dated by TCRdb to about 2020). Library prep was done by the immunoSEQ multiplex PCR assay. Held by TCRdb, this immuneACCESS table contains in-frame sequences only and omits some clones. Under half of the omission traces to an unresolved V gene where checked; the cause of the rest is unknown. Recorded for this sample are about 2.4 million clones; under 95% of them occurred a single time. 0.36% of the sample is taken by the ten largest. The sequenced material came from naive CD4+ T cells from PBMCs. The cell subset or site label for this specimen denotes: CD45RA+ positively selected. The receptors stem from a man aged 18 to 29 in good health. Some clones in this sample may be carry-over from other donors' samples.

This chain uses TRBV28 with TRBJ1-1, with TRBD1 as a possible D gene (5 bases). The CDR3 length is 13 residues. V was cut by 11 bases and J by 2 bases, with 15 bases left in between. CDR1 and CDR2 (germline): MDHEN, SYDVKM. As DNA, the CDR3 is TGTGCCGGTTACTCGGGGGGTAACACTGAAGCTTTCTTT. The encoded protein is CAGYSGGNTEAFF.

This rearrangement joins TRBV2 to TRBJ1-5, with D perhaps matching TRBD1 (6 bases). The CDR3 has 15 amino acids. Germline CDR1 and CDR2: SNHLY and FYNNEI. Trimming took off 3 bases at V and 5 bases at J, with 14 bases between the two ends. Written as DNA, the CDR3 is TGTGCCAGCAGTGATCGGGGGCAGGGTGATCAGCCCCAGCATTTT. Translating it yields CASSDRGQGDQPQHF. Complete variable domain (other parts from reference TRBV2 and TRBJ1-5): EPEVTQTPSHQVTQMGQEVILRCVPISNHLYFYWYRQILGQKVEFLVSFYNNEISEKSEIFDDQFSVERPDGSNFTLKIRSTKLEDSAMYFCASSDRGQGDQPQHFGDGTRLSIL.

The chain is built from TRBV29-1 and TRBJ2-3; D perhaps matches TRBD1 (6 bases). The CDR3 is 14 amino acids. Trimming took 4 bases from V and 4 from J, leaving 15 bases between them. Germline assignment: CDR1 SQVTM and CDR2 ANQGSEA. CDR3 coding DNA: TGCAGCGTTGCCCAAAGGACAGCGGCAGATACGCAGTATTTT. Protein: CSVAQRTAADTQYF.

The rearrangement uses TRBV5-4 and TRBJ2-7, with TRBD1 identical over 12 bases. V lost 2 bases, J lost 4 bases, and 4 bases stayed unmatched. The CDR3 sequence is 15 residues long. The V gene's germline CDR1 is SGHNT and CDR2 YYREEE (reference sequence). Here the CDR3 DNA reads TGTGCCAGCAGCTTCCCGGGACAGGGGGCTTACGAGCAGTACTTC. This encodes CASSFPGQGAYEQYF. Looking up the rest from reference TRBV5-4 and TRBJ2-7 gives the full variable domain: ETGVTQSPTHLIKTRGQQVTLRCSSQSGHNTVSWYQQALGQGPQFIFQYYREEENGRGNFPPRFSGLQFPNYSSELNVNALELDDSALYLCASSFPGQGAYEQYFGPGTRLTVT.

The chain combines TRBV10-3 with TRBJ1-1; D is undetermined. The CDR3 is 12 amino acids. Germline CDR1 ENHRY, CDR2 SYGVKD. V dropped 3 bases and J dropped 6 bases, with 8 bases sitting between them. The CDR3 nucleotides are TGTGCCATCAGTGAAGTCGGCCCTGAAGCTTTCTTT. Amino acid sequence: CAISEVGPEAFF.

This sequence joins TRBV18 and TRBJ2-3; maybe TRBD1 (6 bases). CDR1 KGHSH and CDR2 LQKENI come from the germline V gene. This CDR3 contains 15 residues. V was cut by 3 bases and J by 2 bases, with 12 bases left in between. The CDR3 sequence is CASSPGTTDTDTQYF. CDR3 in DNA: TGTGCCAGCTCACCCGGGACAACGGACACAGATACGCAGTATTTT.

The gene calls are TRBV2 and TRBJ2-1; 9 positions match TRBD2. CDR3 length equals 12 residues. The germline CDR1 and CDR2 sequences are SNHLY and FYNNEI. The ends lost 7 bases at V and 10 bases at J; junction bases unmatched: 5. The CDR3 bases are TGTGCCAGCATGCGTAGCGGGAGAGAGCAGTTCTTC. The encoded protein is CASMRSGREQFF.

The gene calls are TRBV9 and TRBJ2-2; a weak D match, TRBD1 (6 bases). The CDR3 contains 13 residues. CDR1 SGDLS and CDR2 YYNGEE come from the germline V gene. V was cut by 3 bases and J by 4 bases, with 7 bases left in between. The CDR3 DNA reads TGTGCCAGCAGCGACAGGGTCACCGGGGAGCTGTTTTTT. Translation gives CASSDRVTGELFF.

This clone was counted only a few times. V usage is TRBV11-2 and J usage is TRBJ2-1; D ambiguous. The germline V gene encodes CDR1 SGHAT and CDR2 FQNNGV. The CDR3 contains 14 residues. Trimming pared 2 bases from V and 0 bases from J, leaving 5 bases between. The CDR3 region has the DNA TGTGCCAGCAGCTTACTAGTCTCCTACAATGAGCAGTTCTTC. Its translation is CASSLLVSYNEQFF.

J is TRBJ1-4 and V is TRBV30; D unclear. The CDR3 has 14 residues. With 1 base removed from V and 7 bases from J, the gap between germline ends came to 13 bases. CDR1 and CDR2 from the germline V gene are GTSNPN and SVGIG (reference sequence). The CDR3 sequence is CAWSDPGHGEKLFF. The CDR3 coding sequence is TGTGCCTGGAGTGACCCCGGGCATGGTGAAAAACTGTTTTTT.

The gene calls are TRBV4-3 and TRBJ1-3; possibly TRBD1 for D (6 bases). There are 15 residues in the CDR3. V was shortened by 4 bases and J by 0 bases, with 10 bases between the two germline ends. The germline gives CDR1 LGHNA, CDR2 YSLEER. The CDR3 region is CASSPGQYSGNTIYF. As DNA, the CDR3 is TGCGCCAGCAGCCCGGGACAATACTCTGGAAACACCATATATTTT.

This rearrangement joins TRBV7-9 to TRBJ2-6; no clear D. This CDR3 is built from 16 residues. Germline V lookup: CDR1 SEHNR, CDR2 FQNEAQ (reference sequence). V gave up 1 base and J gave up 0 bases, with 7 bases separating them. This CDR3 is CASSLEQHSGANVLTF. DNA of the CDR3: TGTGCCAGCAGCTTAGAACAGCACTCTGGGGCCAACGTCCTGACTTTC.

This chain connects TRBV7-2 to TRBJ1-2; TRBD1 might be the D (5 bases). In germline, CDR1 is SGHTA, CDR2 FQGNSA. Trimming pared 5 bases from V and 8 bases from J, leaving 18 bases between. CDR3 length: 14 residues. CDR3 sequence: CASSIRETVHGYTF. The CDR3 DNA reads as TGTGCCAGCAGCATAAGAGAGACAGTCCACGGCTACACCTTC.

J is TRBJ1-2 and V is TRBV7-9; D remains ambiguous. The CDR3 has 13 amino acids. Germline V gene lookup returns CDR1 SEHNR and CDR2 FQNEAQ (reference sequence). V gave up 2 bases and J gave up 1 base, with 5 bases separating them. CDR3 loop: CASSLSNNYGYTF. The DNA of the CDR3 is TGTGCCAGCAGCTTATCTAATAACTATGGCTACACCTTC.

This clone was seen just once. CDR3 loop: CASSLSPGRHEQYF. The DNA for the CDR3 is TGTGCCAGCAGTCTCTCCCCCGGCCGCCACGAGCAGTACTTC. This rearrangement joins TRBV27 to TRBJ2-7, with unresolved D. The CDR3 runs 14 residues. The germline gives CDR1 MNHEY, CDR2 SMNVEV (reference sequence). Trimming took off 5 bases at V and 5 bases at J, with 16 bases between the two ends.

The V call is TRBV5-1, the J call TRBJ2-6; D remains unclear. The CDR3 sequence is 15 residues long. The germline gives CDR1 SGHRS, CDR2 YFSETQ. Trimming stripped 0 bases from V and 6 bases from J, with 10 bases between. CDR3 amino acids: CASSLVSAEANVLTF. CDR3 nucleotides: TGCGCCAGCAGCTTGGTGTCGGCAGAGGCCAACGTCCTGACTTTC.

The rearrangement joins TRBV7-5 to TRBJ2-2; TRBD2, the D gene given by the table, was not confirmed from the DNA. TRBV7-5 is a pseudogene. The CDR3 is 21 amino acids. The CDR3 region has the DNA TGTGCCAGAAGCTTAAGGGTGCAGGGGGCATCTAGCGGGAGGATCGCCGGGGAGCTGTTTTTT. As protein: CARSLRVQGASSGRIAGELFF.

This clone showed up just once. The chain couples TRBV5-1 to TRBJ2-2, with TRBD1 matching over 8 bases. This CDR3 is built from 14 residues. The ends lost 3 bases at V and 4 bases at J; junction bases unmatched: 2. Germline lookup yields CDR1 SGHRS and CDR2 YFSETQ. The CDR3 nucleotides are TGCGCCAGCAGCTCGGGACAGGCCACCGGGGAGCTGTTTTTT. Encoded protein: CASSSGQATGELFF.

The V call is TRBV2, the J call TRBJ1-2; no clear D. CDR1 and CDR2 (germline): SNHLY, FYNNEI. CDR3 length equals 12 residues. With 10 bases removed from V and 2 bases from J, the gap between germline ends came to 11 bases. This chain's CDR3 is CATQGFNYGYTF. CDR3 in DNA: TGTGCCACGCAAGGGTTCAACTATGGCTACACCTTC.

V gene TRBV6-6 combines with J gene TRBJ2-2; TRBD1 agrees at 8 bases. Germline CDR1 is MNHNY and CDR2 is SVGAGI (reference sequence). The CDR3 has 16 amino acids. The ends lost 5 bases at V and 4 bases at J; junction bases unmatched: 9. The CDR3 DNA sequence: TGTGCCAGCAGTGGCGGCAGACAGGGGATCACCGGGGAGCTGTTTTTT. Amino acids: CASSGGRQGITGELFF.

This clone was seen just once. This sequence joins TRBV7-8 and TRBJ2-7, with no clear D. The CDR3 runs 17 residues. Trimming removed 2 bases from V and 2 bases from J, with 19 bases in between. CDR1 is SGHVS, CDR2 FQNEAQ, per germline. CDR3 residues: CASSLSRYGDKTYEQYF. The CDR3 nucleotides are TGTGCCAGCAGCTTAAGCCGGTATGGCGACAAGACCTACGAGCAGTACTTC.

The V call is TRBV5-1, the J call TRBJ1-3; no definite D call. The germline CDR1 and CDR2 sequences are SGHRS and YFSETQ. CDR3 length: 16 residues. V was trimmed by 0 bases and J by 0 bases, leaving 10 bases between them. The CDR3 nucleotides read TGCGCCAGCAGCTTGGGGGTCATCGTCTCTGGAAACACCATATATTTT. It codes for CASSLGVIVSGNTIYF. Full variable domain (remainder filled in from reference TRBV5-1 and TRBJ1-3): KAGVTQTPRYLIKTRGQQVTLSCSPISGHRSVSWYQQTPGQGLQFLFEYFSETQRNKGNFPGRFSGRQFSNSRSEMNVSTLELGDSALYLCASSLGVIVSGNTIYFGEGSWLTVV.